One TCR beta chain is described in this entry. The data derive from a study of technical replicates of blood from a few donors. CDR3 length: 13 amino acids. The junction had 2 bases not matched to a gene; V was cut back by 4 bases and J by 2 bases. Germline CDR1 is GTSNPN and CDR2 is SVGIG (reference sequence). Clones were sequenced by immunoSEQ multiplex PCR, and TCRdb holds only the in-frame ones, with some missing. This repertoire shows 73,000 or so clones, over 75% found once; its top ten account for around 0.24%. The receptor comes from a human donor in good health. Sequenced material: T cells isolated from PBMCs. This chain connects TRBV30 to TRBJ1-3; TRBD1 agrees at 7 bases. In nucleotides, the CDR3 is TGTGCCTGGACAGGGGGACCTGGAAACACCATATATTTT. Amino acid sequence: CAWTGGPGNTIYF.